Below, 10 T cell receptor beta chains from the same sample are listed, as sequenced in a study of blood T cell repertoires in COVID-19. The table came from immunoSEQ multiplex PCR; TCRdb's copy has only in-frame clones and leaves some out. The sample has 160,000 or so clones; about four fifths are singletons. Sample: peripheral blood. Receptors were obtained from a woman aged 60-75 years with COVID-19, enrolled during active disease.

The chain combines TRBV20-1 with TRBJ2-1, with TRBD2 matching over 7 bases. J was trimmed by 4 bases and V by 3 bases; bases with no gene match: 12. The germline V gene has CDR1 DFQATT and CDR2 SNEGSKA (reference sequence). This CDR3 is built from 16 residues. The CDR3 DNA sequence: TGCAGTGCTAGTGAGATTGCTAGCGGTTTATACAATGAGCAGTTCTTC. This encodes CSASEIASGLYNEQFF.

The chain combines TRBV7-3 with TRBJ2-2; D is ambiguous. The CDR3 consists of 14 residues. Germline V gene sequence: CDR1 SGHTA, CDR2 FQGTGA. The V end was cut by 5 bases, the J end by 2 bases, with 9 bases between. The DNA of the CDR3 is TGTGCCAGCAGCCCGCTAGTAAACACCGGGGAGCTGTTTTTT. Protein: CASSPLVNTGELFF.

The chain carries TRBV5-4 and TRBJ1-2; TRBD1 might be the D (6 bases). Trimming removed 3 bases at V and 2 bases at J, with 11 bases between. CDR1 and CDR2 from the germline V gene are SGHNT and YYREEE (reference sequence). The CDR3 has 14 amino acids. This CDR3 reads CASSSLTGNYGYTF. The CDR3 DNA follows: TGTGCCAGCAGCTCCCTGACAGGCAACTATGGCTACACCTTC.

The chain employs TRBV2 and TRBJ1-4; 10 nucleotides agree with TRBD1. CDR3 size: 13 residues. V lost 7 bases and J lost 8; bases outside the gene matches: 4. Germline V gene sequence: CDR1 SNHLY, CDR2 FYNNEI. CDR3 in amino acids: CASTLDRGEKLFF. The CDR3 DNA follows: TGTGCCAGCACCCTGGACAGGGGGGAAAAACTGTTTTTT.

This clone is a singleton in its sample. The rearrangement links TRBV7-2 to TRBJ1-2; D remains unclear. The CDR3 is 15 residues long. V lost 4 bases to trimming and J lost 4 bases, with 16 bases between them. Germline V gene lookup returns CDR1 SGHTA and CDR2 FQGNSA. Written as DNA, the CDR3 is TGTGCCAGCAGCTCTCCAAGGAGGGCGGCCTATGGCTACACCTTC. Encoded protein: CASSSPRRAAYGYTF. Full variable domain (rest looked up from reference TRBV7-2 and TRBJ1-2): GAGVSQSPSNKVTEKGKDVELRCDPISGHTALYWYRQSLGQGLEFLIYFQGNSAPDKSGLPSDRFSAERTGGSVSTLTIQRTQQEDSAVYLCASSSPRRAAYGYTFGSGTRLTVV.

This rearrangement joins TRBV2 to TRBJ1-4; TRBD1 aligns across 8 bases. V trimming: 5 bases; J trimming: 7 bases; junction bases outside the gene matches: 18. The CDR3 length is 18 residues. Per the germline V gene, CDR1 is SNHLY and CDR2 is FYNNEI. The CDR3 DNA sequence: TGTGCCAGCAGTTTGGGGAGGCAGGGGGCGATCTCTTCTGAAAAACTGTTTTTT. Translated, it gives CASSLGRQGAISSEKLFF. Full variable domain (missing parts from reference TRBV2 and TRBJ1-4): EPEVTQTPSHQVTQMGQEVILRCVPISNHLYFYWYRQILGQKVEFLVSFYNNEISEKSEIFDDQFSVERPDGSNFTLKIRSTKLEDSAMYFCASSLGRQGAISSEKLFFGSGTQLSVL.

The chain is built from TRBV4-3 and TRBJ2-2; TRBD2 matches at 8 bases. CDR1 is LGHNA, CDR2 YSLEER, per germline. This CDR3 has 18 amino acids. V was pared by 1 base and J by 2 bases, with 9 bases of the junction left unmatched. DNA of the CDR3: TGCGCCAGCAGCCAAGGAATAGCGGGAAGATATAACACCGGGGAGCTGTTTTTT. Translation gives CASSQGIAGRYNTGELFF.

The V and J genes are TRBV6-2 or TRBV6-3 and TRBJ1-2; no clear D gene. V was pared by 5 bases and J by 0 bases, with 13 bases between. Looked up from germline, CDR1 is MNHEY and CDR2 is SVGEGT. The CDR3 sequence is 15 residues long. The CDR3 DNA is TGTGCCAGCAGTACCCCGTCGGGGACTAACTATGGCTACACCTTC. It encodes CASSTPSGTNYGYTF.

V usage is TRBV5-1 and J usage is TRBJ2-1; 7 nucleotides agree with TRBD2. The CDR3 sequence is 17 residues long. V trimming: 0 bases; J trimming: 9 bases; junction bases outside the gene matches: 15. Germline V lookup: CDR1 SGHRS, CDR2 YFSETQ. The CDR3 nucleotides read TGCGCCAGCAGCTTGGGTCCGTTAGGGGAGGGCCAAGGTGAGCAGTTCTTC. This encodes CASSLGPLGEGQGEQFF.

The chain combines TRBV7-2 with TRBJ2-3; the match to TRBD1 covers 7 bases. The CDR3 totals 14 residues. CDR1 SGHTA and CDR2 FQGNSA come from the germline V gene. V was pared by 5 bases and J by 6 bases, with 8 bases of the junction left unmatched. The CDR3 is CASSRRQGMDTQYF. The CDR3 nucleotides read TGTGCCAGCAGCAGACGACAGGGCATGGATACGCAGTATTTT. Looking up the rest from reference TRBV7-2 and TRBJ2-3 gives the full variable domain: GAGVSQSPSNKVTEKGKDVELRCDPISGHTALYWYRQSLGQGLEFLIYFQGNSAPDKSGLPSDRFSAERTGGSVSTLTIQRTQQEDSAVYLCASSRRQGMDTQYFGPGTRLTVL.